Below are 9 T cell receptor beta chains sequenced from a single sample in a study of T cells expressing NK-cell markers. TCRdb reprocessed the 5' RACE reads, with one entry per CDR3 protein and no DNA. The table gives roughly 300,000 distinct CDR3 sequences; the top ten clones make up more than 3.5% of it. Sequenced material: blood T cells: a sorted CD56 or NKG2C T cell subset, CD4+ or CD8+ T cells, or bulk PBMC T cells (not recorded which). These receptors originate from a woman between 18 and 70 years old in good health.

V is TRBV29-1 and J is TRBJ1-4; TCRdb outputs TRBD1, but without DNA this stays unchecked. The CDR3 is 15 amino acids. From germline, CDR1 is SQVTM and CDR2 ANQGSEA. The CDR3 is CSVERRQGISEKLFF.

The gene calls are TRBV2 and TRBJ2-7; without DNA, the TCRdb call of TRBD2 cannot be checked. The CDR3 spans 11 residues. Germline V lookup: CDR1 SNHLY, CDR2 FYNNEI. The CDR3 region is CASSEGASGYF.

The CDR3 loop reads CSVETLLAKNIQYF. V gene TRBV29-1 combines with J gene TRBJ2-4. CDR1 is SQVTM, CDR2 ANQGSEA, per germline. The CDR3 contains 14 residues.

The V and J genes are TRBV5-1 and TRBJ2-1; TCRdb outputs TRBD2, but without DNA this stays unchecked. Germline V gives CDR1 SGHRS, CDR2 YFSETQ. The CDR3 spans 18 residues. The CDR3 loop is CASSLDTSGRKRLNEQFF.

The chain is built from TRBV20-1 and TRBJ2-2; no DNA is available, so the TRBD1 call from TCRdb remains unchecked. CDR3 size: 15 residues. Germline CDR1 reads DFQATT; CDR2 reads SNEGSKA (reference sequence). The CDR3 sequence is CSARDGTRNTGELFF.

The chain carries TRBV3-1 and TRBJ2-2. The CDR3 is made up of 14 amino acids. CDR1 is LGHDT, CDR2 YNNKEL, per germline (reference sequence). The CDR3 here is CASSHLDRTGELFF.

V gene TRBV7-2 combines with J gene TRBJ1-2; with no DNA, the TCRdb D assignment of TRBD1 cannot be verified. Germline CDR1 is SGHTA and CDR2 is FQGNSA. The CDR3 runs 16 residues. The CDR3 region is CASSSSPDRVVDGYTF.

CDR3 residues: CASSLSTFYNEQFF. The V gene is TRBV27, the J gene TRBJ2-1. Germline-derived CDR1 and CDR2 are MNHEY and SMNVEV (reference sequence). This CDR3 is built from 14 residues.

The chain couples TRBV5-1 to TRBJ1-1; the D call from TCRdb, TRBD1, cannot be confirmed without DNA. CDR3 length: 16 amino acids. From germline, CDR1 is SGHRS and CDR2 YFSETQ. CDR3 residues: CASSPSADRVGAEAFF.